This T cell receptor beta chain stems from a study of T cell repertoires in cytomegalovirus infection. Looking at the study overall: Newly reported HLA-C-restricted and thoroughly characterized HLA-B-restricted CMV epitopes were employed. CMV infection plus the matching HLA type was flagged by public TCR beta signatures. Study findings and constraints: HLA-C-restricted CMV clonotypes gave the most frequent clonotype in two of eight donors. Adding up the frequency of public TCR beta families identified people who carried CMV plus the relevant HLA.

In regard to this clonotype: Its antigen is unknown.

MiXCR, run by TCRdb on the reads, gives a single entry per CDR3 protein. The sample lists about a million distinct CDR3 sequences; approximately 31% were seen once. This material consisted of cultured CD8+ T cells from PBMCs, taken from culture after CMV antigen stimulation. This clonotype was sampled from a human donor in good health (CMV status not recorded). Some clones in this sample may be carry-over from other donors' samples.

In DNA, the CDR3 is TGTGCCATCAGTGAGTCTCGGGGGGGGGTTAGCTCCTACAATGAGCAGTTCTTC. Amino acids: CAISESRGGVSSYNEQFF. This sequence joins TRBV10-3 and TRBJ2-1, with 8 bases matching TRBD2. V lost 0 bases to trimming and J lost 0 bases; unmatched junction nucleotides: 7. Per the germline V gene, CDR1 is ENHRY and CDR2 is SYGVKD. This CDR3 has 18 amino acids.